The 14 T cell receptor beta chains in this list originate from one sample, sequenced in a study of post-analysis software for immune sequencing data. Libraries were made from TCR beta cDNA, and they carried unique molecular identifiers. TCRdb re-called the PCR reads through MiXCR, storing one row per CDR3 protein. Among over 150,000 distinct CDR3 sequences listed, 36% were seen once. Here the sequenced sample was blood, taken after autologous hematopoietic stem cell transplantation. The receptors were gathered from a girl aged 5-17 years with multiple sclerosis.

CDR3 protein: CASSDGRGQNYGYTF. CDR3 bases: TGTGCCAGCAGTGATGGAAGGGGACAGAACTATGGCTACACCTTC. The chain uses TRBV2 and TRBJ1-2, with TRBD1 identical over 7 bases. The ends lost 3 bases at V and 2 bases at J; junction bases unmatched: 6. CDR1 is SNHLY and CDR2 is FYNNEI in the germline V gene. CDR3 length equals 15 residues.

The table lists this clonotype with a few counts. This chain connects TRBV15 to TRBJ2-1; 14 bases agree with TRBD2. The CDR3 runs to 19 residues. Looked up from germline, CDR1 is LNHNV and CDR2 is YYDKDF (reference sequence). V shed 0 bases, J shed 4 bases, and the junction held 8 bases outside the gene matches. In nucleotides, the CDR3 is TGTGCCACCAGCAGAGATGGGACTAGCGGGAGTCGCGGTTACAATGAGCAGTTCTTC. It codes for CATSRDGTSGSRGYNEQFF.

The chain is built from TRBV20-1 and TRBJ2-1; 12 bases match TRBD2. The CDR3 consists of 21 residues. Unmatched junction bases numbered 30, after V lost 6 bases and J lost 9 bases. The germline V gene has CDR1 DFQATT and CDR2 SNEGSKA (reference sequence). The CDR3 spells CSASTPSWTSGKGALIGEQFF. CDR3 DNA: TGCAGTGCATCGACTCCCTCTTGGACTAGCGGGAAAGGCGCCTTAATTGGTGAGCAGTTCTTC.

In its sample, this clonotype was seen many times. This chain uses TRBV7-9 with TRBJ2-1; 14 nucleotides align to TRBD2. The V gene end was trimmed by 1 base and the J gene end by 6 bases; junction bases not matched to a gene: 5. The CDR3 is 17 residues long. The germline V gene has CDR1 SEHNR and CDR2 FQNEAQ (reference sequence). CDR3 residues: CASSLGTSGRLGNEQFF. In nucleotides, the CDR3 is TGTGCCAGCAGCTTAGGGACTAGCGGGAGGTTAGGCAATGAGCAGTTCTTC.

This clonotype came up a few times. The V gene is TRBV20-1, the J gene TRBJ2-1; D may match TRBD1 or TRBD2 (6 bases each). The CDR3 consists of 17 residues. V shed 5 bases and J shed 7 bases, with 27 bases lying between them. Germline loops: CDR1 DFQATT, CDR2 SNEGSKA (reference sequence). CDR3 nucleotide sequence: TGCAGTGCTCCGACCTCTTTTCGACTAGTTGACAGGAATGAGCAGTTCTTC. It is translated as CSAPTSFRLVDRNEQFF.

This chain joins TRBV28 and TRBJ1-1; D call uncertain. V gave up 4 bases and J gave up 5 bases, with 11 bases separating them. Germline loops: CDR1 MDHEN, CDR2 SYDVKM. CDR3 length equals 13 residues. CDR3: CASSSSLVTEAFF. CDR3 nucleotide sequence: TGTGCCAGCAGTTCGTCATTGGTAACTGAAGCTTTCTTT.

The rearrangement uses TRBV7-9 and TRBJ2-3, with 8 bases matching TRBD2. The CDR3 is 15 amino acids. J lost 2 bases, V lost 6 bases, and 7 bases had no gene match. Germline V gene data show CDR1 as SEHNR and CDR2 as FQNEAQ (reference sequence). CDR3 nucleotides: TGTGCCAGCAGTCAAGCACTAGCGGACACAGATACGCAGTATTTT. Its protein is CASSQALADTDTQYF.

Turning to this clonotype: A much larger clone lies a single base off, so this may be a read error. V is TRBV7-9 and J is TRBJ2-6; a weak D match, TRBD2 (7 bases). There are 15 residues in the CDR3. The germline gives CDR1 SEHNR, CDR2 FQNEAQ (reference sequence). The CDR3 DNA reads TGTGCCAGCAGCTTAGCGGGGGCGGGGGCCAACGTCCGGACTTTC. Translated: CASSLAGAGANVRTF.

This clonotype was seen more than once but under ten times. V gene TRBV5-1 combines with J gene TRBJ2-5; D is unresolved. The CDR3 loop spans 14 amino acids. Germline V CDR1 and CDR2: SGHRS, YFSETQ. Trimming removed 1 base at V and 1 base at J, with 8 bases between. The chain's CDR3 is CASSLQSAQETQYF. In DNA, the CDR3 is TGCGCCAGCAGCTTGCAGAGCGCCCAAGAGACCCAGTACTTC.

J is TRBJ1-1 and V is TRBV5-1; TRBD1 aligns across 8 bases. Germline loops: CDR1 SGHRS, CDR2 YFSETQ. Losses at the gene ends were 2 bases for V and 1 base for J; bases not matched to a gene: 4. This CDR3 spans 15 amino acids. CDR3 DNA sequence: TGCGCCAGCAGCTTTGGTACAGGGGGGAACACTGAAGCTTTCTTT. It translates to CASSFGTGGNTEAFF.

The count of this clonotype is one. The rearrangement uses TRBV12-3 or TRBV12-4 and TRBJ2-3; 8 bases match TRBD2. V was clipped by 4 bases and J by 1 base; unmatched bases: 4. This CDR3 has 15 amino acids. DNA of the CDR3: TGTGCCAGCAGTTCCTTAGCGGGGCGCACAGATACGCAGTATTTT. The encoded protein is CASSSLAGRTDTQYF.

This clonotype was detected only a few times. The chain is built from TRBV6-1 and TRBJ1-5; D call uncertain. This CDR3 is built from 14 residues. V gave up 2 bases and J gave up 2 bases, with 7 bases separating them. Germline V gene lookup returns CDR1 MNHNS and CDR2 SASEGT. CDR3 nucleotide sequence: TGTGCCAGCAGTGAAAGTTGGGGCAATCAGCCCCAGCATTTT. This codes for CASSESWGNQPQHF.

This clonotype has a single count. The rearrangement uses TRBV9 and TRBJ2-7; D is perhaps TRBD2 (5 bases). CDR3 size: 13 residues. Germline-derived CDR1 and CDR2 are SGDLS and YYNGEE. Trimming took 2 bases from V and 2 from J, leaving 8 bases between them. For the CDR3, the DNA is TGTGCCAGCAGCGTGACGGGAACCTACGAGCAGTACTTC. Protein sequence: CASSVTGTYEQYF.

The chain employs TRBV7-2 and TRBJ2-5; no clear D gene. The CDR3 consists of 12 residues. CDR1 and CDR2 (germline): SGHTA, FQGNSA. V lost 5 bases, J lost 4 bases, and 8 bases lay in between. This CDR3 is CASSLLRETQYF. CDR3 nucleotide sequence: TGTGCCAGCAGCCTTTTACGAGAGACCCAGTACTTC.